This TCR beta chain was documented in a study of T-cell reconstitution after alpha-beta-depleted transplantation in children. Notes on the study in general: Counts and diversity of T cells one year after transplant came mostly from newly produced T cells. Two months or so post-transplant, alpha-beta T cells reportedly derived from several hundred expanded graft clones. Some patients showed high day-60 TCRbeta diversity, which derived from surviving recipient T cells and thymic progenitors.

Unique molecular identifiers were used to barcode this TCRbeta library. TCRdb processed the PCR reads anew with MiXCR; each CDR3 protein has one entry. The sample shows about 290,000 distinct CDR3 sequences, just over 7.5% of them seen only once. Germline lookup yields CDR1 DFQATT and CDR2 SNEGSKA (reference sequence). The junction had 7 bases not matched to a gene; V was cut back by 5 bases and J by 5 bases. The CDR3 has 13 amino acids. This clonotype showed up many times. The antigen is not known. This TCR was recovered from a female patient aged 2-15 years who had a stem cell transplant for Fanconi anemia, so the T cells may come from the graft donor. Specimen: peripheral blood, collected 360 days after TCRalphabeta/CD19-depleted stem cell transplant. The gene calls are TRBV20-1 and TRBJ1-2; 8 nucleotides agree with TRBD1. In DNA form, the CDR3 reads TGCAGTGCTTTCGTGGACAGGGATTATGGCTACACCTTC. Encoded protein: CSAFVDRDYGYTF.